In its sample, the clone carrying this TCR beta chain was seen a few times. The CDR3 length is 18 residues. Germline loops: CDR1 MGHRA, CDR2 YSYEKL. Trimming left V 5 bases short and J 9 bases short, with 29 bases between. The sample is drawn from a study of technical replicates of blood from several donors. Sequencing used immunoSEQ multiplex PCR; TCRdb keeps in-frame clones, though not all of them. This sample has 75,000 to 95,000 clones; around 94% occur once, and the top ten carry about 0.25%. Sequencing was performed on T cells isolated from PBMCs. This receptor was identified in a human donor in good health. The chain joins TRBV4-1 to TRBJ2-1, with a possible D match to TRBD1 (6 bases). CDR3 in amino acids: CASSAGSRGPHTHSEQFF. CDR3 nucleotides: TGCGCCAGCAGCGCTGGGTCCAGGGGACCACACACACACAGTGAGCAGTTCTTC.